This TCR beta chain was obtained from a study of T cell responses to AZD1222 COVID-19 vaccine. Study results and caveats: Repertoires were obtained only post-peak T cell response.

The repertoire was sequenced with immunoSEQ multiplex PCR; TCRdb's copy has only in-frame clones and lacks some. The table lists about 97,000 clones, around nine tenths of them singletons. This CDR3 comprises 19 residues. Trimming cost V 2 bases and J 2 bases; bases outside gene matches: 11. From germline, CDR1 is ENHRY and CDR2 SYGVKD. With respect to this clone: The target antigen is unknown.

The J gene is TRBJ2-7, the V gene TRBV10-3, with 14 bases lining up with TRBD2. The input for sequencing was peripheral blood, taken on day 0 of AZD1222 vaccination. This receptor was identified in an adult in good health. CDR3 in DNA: TGTGCCATCAGTGAGGTACCGGGACTAGCGGGGGCCGTGGCCTACGAGCAGTACTTC. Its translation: CAISEVPGLAGAVAYEQYF.